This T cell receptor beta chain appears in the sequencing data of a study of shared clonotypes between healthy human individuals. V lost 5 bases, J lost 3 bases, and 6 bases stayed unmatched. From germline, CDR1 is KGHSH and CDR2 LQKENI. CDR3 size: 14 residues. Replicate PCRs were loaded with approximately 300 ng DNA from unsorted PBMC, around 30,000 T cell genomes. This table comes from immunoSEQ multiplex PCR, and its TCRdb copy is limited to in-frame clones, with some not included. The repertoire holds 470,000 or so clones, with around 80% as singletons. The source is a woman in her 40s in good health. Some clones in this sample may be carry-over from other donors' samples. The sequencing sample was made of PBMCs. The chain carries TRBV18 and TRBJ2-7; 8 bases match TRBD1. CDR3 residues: CASSFSTGGYEQYF. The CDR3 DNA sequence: TGTGCCAGCTCATTCTCAACAGGGGGCTACGAGCAGTACTTC.